These 2 T cell receptor beta chains came from one sample sequenced in a study of cytomegalovirus exposure and HLA in healthy donors. The PCR ran on 60 Vbeta and 13 Jbeta primers. Only in-frame clones appear in the TCRdb table, and some are missing; sequencing was by immunoSEQ multiplex PCR. This listing includes 150,000 or so clones. Material for sequencing was PBMCs. The receptors were sampled from a woman aged 45-65 years in good health and CMV-seronegative.

The J gene is TRBJ2-1, the V gene TRBV6-5, with a tentative D call TRBD2 (5 bases). This CDR3 is built from 11 residues. Trimming cost V 8 bases and J 3 bases, with 5 bases left between them. Germline V gene data show CDR1 as MNHEY and CDR2 as SVGAGI. The CDR3, as DNA: TGTGCCAGCCGGGACTACAATGAGCAGTTCTTC. Its protein is CASRDYNEQFF.

V is TRBV5-6 and J is TRBJ2-2; possible D gene TRBD1, 7 bases. V lost 0 bases and J 6 bases, leaving 9 bases between the germline ends. Germline assignment: CDR1 SGHDT and CDR2 YYEEEE. This CDR3 has 14 residues. DNA of the CDR3: TGTGCCAGCAGCTTGGGCAGGGGGGCCGGGGAGCTGTTTTTT. This codes for CASSLGRGAGELFF. Full variable domain (outside the CDR3, taken from reference TRBV5-6 and TRBJ2-2): DAGVTQSPTHLIKTRGQQVTLRCSPKSGHDTVSWYQQALGQGPQFIFQYYEEEERQRGNFPDRFSGHQFPNYSSELNVNALLLGDSALYLCASSLGRGAGELFFGEGSRLTVL.